Following are 32 T cell receptor beta chains from one sample sequenced in a study of CD8 T cells in Susac syndrome. RNA, at roughly 0.5 to 1 ug, was reverse transcribed with random hexamers. TCRdb redid the calling of the immunoSEQ multiplex PCR reads with MiXCR, one entry per CDR3 protein. The sample includes roughly 130,000 distinct CDR3 sequences, 85% to 95% of them seen just once. The sequenced material came from CD4+ T cells from PBMCs. All receptors come from a human donor with multiple sclerosis.

This rearrangement joins TRBV28 to TRBJ2-1; TRBD2 matches 14 bases. V lost 7 bases and J lost 6; bases outside the gene matches: 11. The CDR3 covers 17 residues. Germline CDR1 MDHEN, CDR2 SYDVKM. CDR3 sequence reads: CASIPGLAGETLNEQFF. DNA of the CDR3: TGTGCCAGCATTCCGGGACTAGCGGGGGAAACGCTCAATGAGCAGTTCTTC.

This chain links TRBV20-1 with TRBJ2-3; D not certain. The germline CDR1 and CDR2 sequences are DFQATT and SNEGSKA (reference sequence). There are 12 residues in the CDR3. The V gene lost 6 bases and the J gene lost 4 bases, with 11 bases spanning the gap. The CDR3 DNA is TGCAGTGCACCCGACCCGGCAGATACGCAGTATTTT. This translates into CSAPDPADTQYF.

This chain uses TRBV25-1 with TRBJ1-2, with 7 bases lining up with TRBD1. Trimming cost V 3 bases and J 4 bases; bases outside gene matches: 14. The V gene's germline CDR1 is MGHDK and CDR2 SYGVNS. This CDR3 spans 17 amino acids. CDR3 loop: CASSETLQGRKSYGYTF. CDR3 in DNA: TGTGCCAGCAGTGAGACCCTACAGGGGAGAAAGTCCTATGGCTACACCTTC.

The chain uses TRBV7-2 and TRBJ1-2, with D possibly TRBD1 on 6 matching bases. Per the germline V gene, CDR1 is SGHTA and CDR2 is FQGNSA. V was shortened by 5 bases and J by 7 bases, with 14 bases between the two germline ends. The length of the CDR3 is 13 residues. CDR3 nucleotide sequence: TGTGCCAGCAGCCCTACAGGGACGAGTGGCTACACCTTC. Its protein product is CASSPTGTSGYTF. The whole variable domain, remainder taken from reference TRBV7-2 and TRBJ1-2, is GAGVSQSPSNKVTEKGKDVELRCDPISGHTALYWYRQSLGQGLEFLIYFQGNSAPDKSGLPSDRFSAERTGGSVSTLTIQRTQQEDSAVYLCASSPTGTSGYTFGSGTRLTVV.

The chain carries TRBV29-1 and TRBJ2-5; 7 bases are a match to TRBD1. The germline V gene encodes CDR1 SQVTM and CDR2 ANQGSEA. Losses at the gene ends were 6 bases for V and 1 base for J; bases not matched to a gene: 8. The CDR3 extends over 14 amino acids. The CDR3 nucleotides are TGCAGCGTAAAGAGACAGGGCATCCAAGAGACCCAGTACTTC. It yields the protein CSVKRQGIQETQYF.

The rearrangement links TRBV27 to TRBJ1-2; D possibly corresponds to TRBD1 (6 bases). Germline CDR1 is MNHEY and CDR2 is SMNVEV (reference sequence). Trimming left V 3 bases short and J 6 bases short, with 14 bases between. The CDR3 is 14 amino acids. CDR3 loop: CASSFRGSENGYTF. The CDR3 DNA reads as TGTGCCAGCAGTTTTAGGGGGTCAGAGAATGGCTACACCTTC.

The J gene is TRBJ2-2, the V gene TRBV9, with 9 positions matching TRBD1. The CDR3 totals 15 residues. V was pared by 0 bases and J by 5 bases, with 2 bases of the junction left unmatched. Germline assignment: CDR1 SGDLS and CDR2 YYNGEE. The CDR3 DNA reads as TGTGCCAGCAGCGTAGCGGACAGGGGTACCGGGGAGCTGTTTTTT. This translates into CASSVADRGTGELFF.

The rearrangement uses TRBV2 and TRBJ2-1, with 15 bases identical to TRBD2. Germline CDR1 SNHLY, CDR2 FYNNEI. The CDR3 extends over 15 amino acids. V lost 1 base to trimming and J lost 10 bases; unmatched junction nucleotides: 2. CDR3 DNA sequence: TGTGCCAGCAGTGAAGAGGGACTAGCGGGAGGCGAGCAGTTCTTC. It is translated as CASSEEGLAGGEQFF.

This chain connects TRBV29-1 to TRBJ2-5, with D perhaps being TRBD1 or TRBD2 (5 bases each). V lost 6 bases and J lost 6, with 17 bases in between. There are 13 residues in the CDR3. Per germline, CDR1 SQVTM and CDR2 ANQGSEA. CDR3 nucleotide sequence: TGCAGCGTGGGGAATATCGGGGCCAAGACCCAGTACTTC. It is translated as CSVGNIGAKTQYF.

The CDR3 DNA follows: TGTGCCAGCCGAGGGCCAGCGGCCAAAAACATTCAGTACTTC. Protein sequence: CASRGPAAKNIQYF. V usage is TRBV6-5 and J usage is TRBJ2-4, with D possibly being TRBD2 (5 bases). The CDR3 length is 14 residues. V was clipped by 8 bases and J by 1 base, with 12 bases between them. Germline assignment: CDR1 MNHEY and CDR2 SVGAGI.

The chain links TRBV4-1 to TRBJ2-5; TRBD2 might be the D (6 bases). V was clipped by 0 bases and J by 5 bases, with 13 bases between them. This CDR3 is built from 15 residues. The germline gives CDR1 MGHRA, CDR2 YSYEKL. In DNA form, the CDR3 reads TGCGCCAGCAGCCAAGACCCTACTAGCCTGGAGACCCAGTACTTC. As protein: CASSQDPTSLETQYF.

This sequence joins TRBV18 and TRBJ2-2; TRBD2 agrees at 7 bases. V shed 5 bases, J shed 5 bases, and the junction held 2 bases outside the gene matches. The CDR3 consists of 13 residues. Germline CDR1 is KGHSH and CDR2 is LQKENI. As DNA, the CDR3 is TGTGCCAGCTCAGATAGCGGGACCGGGGAGCTGTTTTTT. Its protein is CASSDSGTGELFF.

This sequence joins TRBV30 and TRBJ1-3; 7 nucleotides match TRBD1. Germline trimming cut 1 base from V and 0 bases from J; bases unmatched to any gene: 0. Germline CDR1 is GTSNPN and CDR2 is SVGIG (reference sequence). This CDR3 spans 14 amino acids. The CDR3: CAWSGQGSGNTIYF. CDR3 DNA: TGTGCCTGGAGTGGACAGGGCTCTGGAAACACCATATATTTT.

V is TRBV2 and J is TRBJ2-1, with 8 bases lining up with TRBD2. This CDR3 has 15 amino acids. Germline V lookup: CDR1 SNHLY, CDR2 FYNNEI. Trimming cost V 6 bases and J 4 bases; bases outside gene matches: 8. CDR3 sequence reads: CASRSTGGAYNEQFF. CDR3 nucleotide sequence: TGTGCCAGCAGATCCACGGGGGGGGCTTACAATGAGCAGTTCTTC.

The sample holds one count of this clonotype. The chain uses TRBV28 and TRBJ2-5; D is uncertain. Trimming removed 6 bases from V and 7 bases from J, with 9 bases in between. CDR3 length equals 11 residues. Germline values: CDR1 MDHEN, CDR2 SYDVKM. CDR3 sequence reads: CASSTVGTQYF. The DNA of the CDR3 is TGTGCCAGCAGCACGGTCGGGACCCAGTACTTC. The whole variable domain, remainder taken from reference TRBV28 and TRBJ2-5, is DVKVTQSSRYLVKRTGEKVFLECVQDMDHENMFWYRQDPGLGLRLIYFSYDVKMKEKGDIPEGYSVSREKKERFSLILESASTNQTSMYLCASSTVGTQYFGPGTRLLVL.

The chain recombines TRBV20-1 with TRBJ2-7; D is uncertain. The ends were cut back, 6 bases at V and 7 bases at J, with 13 bases in the middle. This CDR3 is built from 11 residues. Looked up from germline, CDR1 is DFQATT and CDR2 is SNEGSKA (reference sequence). CDR3 residues: CSAKAGLEQYF. In DNA, the CDR3 is TGCAGTGCCAAAGCCGGGCTAGAGCAGTACTTC.

The chain has TRBV29-1 and TRBJ1-1; 9 nucleotides align to TRBD1. The V segment lost 7 bases and the J segment 1 base; nucleotides outside the gene matches: 4. The length of the CDR3 is 13 residues. Germline values: CDR1 SQVTM, CDR2 ANQGSEA. The CDR3 DNA follows: TGCAGCGGCCGGGACAGGGAGAACACTGAAGCTTTCTTT. Protein: CSGRDRENTEAFF. The variable domain in full, with the rest retrieved from reference TRBV29-1 and TRBJ1-1, is SAVISQKPSRDICQRGTSLTIQCQVDSQVTMMFWYRQQPGQSLTLIATANQGSEATYESGFVIDKFPISRPNLTFSTLTVSNMSPEDSSIYLCSGRDRENTEAFFGQGTRLTVV.

The J gene is TRBJ2-6, the V gene TRBV23-1; perhaps TRBD1 as D (6 bases). TRBV23-1 is labeled an ORF, and its function is uncertain. Trimming cost V 2 bases and J 3 bases, with 23 bases left between them. CDR3 size: 20 residues. CDR3 loop: CASSQLLQTGLRIGANVLTF. For the CDR3, the DNA is TGCGCCAGCAGTCAACTACTCCAGACAGGCCTTCGGATTGGGGCCAACGTCCTGACTTTC.

The V gene is TRBV20-1, the J gene TRBJ1-6; D possibly corresponds to TRBD1 (5 bases). V lost 1 base, J lost 1 base, and 14 bases lay in between. This CDR3 is built from 17 residues. Germline CDR1 DFQATT, CDR2 SNEGSKA (reference sequence). The CDR3 DNA sequence: TGCAGTGCTAGAGTGGGGGTCGGAGGATCCTATAATTCACCCCTCCACTTT. Amino acids: CSARVGVGGSYNSPLHF.

This clonotype was counted once. This chain links TRBV20-1 with TRBJ2-3; 10 nucleotides align to TRBD2. V trimming: 3 bases; J trimming: 6 bases; junction bases outside the gene matches: 9. CDR3 length equals 15 residues. CDR1 is DFQATT, CDR2 SNEGSKA, per germline (reference sequence). CDR3: CSASAAGGLLDTQYF. The CDR3 bases are TGCAGTGCTAGTGCAGCGGGGGGGCTTTTGGATACGCAGTATTTT.

This clonotype has more than one count but fewer than ten. V is TRBV3-1 and J is TRBJ1-1; D unclear. Germline assignment: CDR1 LGHDT and CDR2 YNNKEL (reference sequence). The V and J ends lost 6 bases and 1 base respectively, with 9 bases between them. The CDR3 length is 13 residues. The chain's CDR3 is CASSRTANTEAFF. The CDR3 nucleotides read TGTGCCAGCAGTCGTACAGCGAACACTGAAGCTTTCTTT.

The V call is TRBV9, the J call TRBJ2-7, with D perhaps TRBD2 (5 bases). Germline V gene sequence: CDR1 SGDLS, CDR2 YYNGEE. This CDR3 region has 13 residues. Trimming pared 5 bases from V and 6 bases from J, leaving 15 bases between. CDR3 in DNA: TGTGCCAGCAGTCCGTTGGAAGGGAGCGAGCAGTACTTC. Its translation: CASSPLEGSEQYF.

This clonotype was seen just once. V gene TRBV30 combines with J gene TRBJ1-2, with D uncertain. CDR1 is GTSNPN and CDR2 is SVGIG in the germline V gene (reference sequence). The CDR3 contains 14 residues. Trimming shortened V by 2 bases and J by 2 bases, and 12 bases separated the two germline ends. CDR3 protein: CAWSSPDRNYGYTF. In DNA form, the CDR3 reads TGTGCCTGGAGTTCTCCGGATCGGAACTATGGCTACACCTTC.

The chain couples TRBV5-4 to TRBJ1-2; 8 bases fit TRBD1. Germline V gene sequence: CDR1 SGHNT, CDR2 YYREEE (reference sequence). J was trimmed by 1 base and V by 5 bases; bases with no gene match: 4. This CDR3 is built from 14 residues. CDR3 amino acids: CASSLQGVNYGYTF. CDR3 sequence (DNA): TGTGCCAGCAGTCTACAGGGGGTTAACTATGGCTACACCTTC.

This clonotype was recorded once. The CDR3 protein is CASSFSTDQPQHF. The DNA of the CDR3 is TGCGCCAGCAGCTTCTCAACAGATCAGCCCCAGCATTTT. The rearrangement joins TRBV5-1 to TRBJ1-5; D ambiguous. The CDR3 consists of 13 residues. Trimming shortened V by 2 bases and J by 5 bases, and 8 bases separated the two germline ends. From germline, CDR1 is SGHRS and CDR2 YFSETQ.

The gene calls are TRBV6-6 and TRBJ2-7; 12 bases line up with TRBD2. CDR3 length: 14 residues. Germline CDR1 and CDR2: MNHNY and SVGAGI (reference sequence). The V gene end was trimmed by 6 bases and the J gene end by 3 bases; junction bases not matched to a gene: 3. CDR3 sequence (DNA): TGTGCCAGCAGGAGACTAGCGGGAGACTACGAGCAGTACTTC. Protein sequence: CASRRLAGDYEQYF.

This sequence joins TRBV29-1 and TRBJ2-7, with D perhaps matching TRBD1 (5 bases). The length of the CDR3 is 15 residues. V was shortened by 5 bases and J by 2 bases, with 19 bases between the two germline ends. Germline CDR1 is SQVTM and CDR2 is ANQGSEA. CDR3 sequence reads: CSVRGKEGRAYEQYF. The DNA for the CDR3 is TGCAGCGTTAGGGGAAAAGAAGGACGGGCCTACGAGCAGTACTTC.

The chain is built from TRBV30 and TRBJ1-2; D ambiguous. The CDR3 runs 11 residues. The ends were cut back, 0 bases at V and 12 bases at J, with 11 bases in the middle. Germline V gene sequence: CDR1 GTSNPN, CDR2 SVGIG (reference sequence). CDR3 residues: CAWSVGAGHTF. Written as DNA, the CDR3 is TGTGCCTGGAGTGTAGGCGCGGGCCACACCTTC.

The chain couples TRBV4-3 to TRBJ2-3, with D perhaps given as TRBD1 or TRBD2 (7 bases each). Germline-derived CDR1 and CDR2 are LGHNA and YSLEER. This CDR3 comprises 16 residues. The V and J ends lost 0 bases and 5 bases respectively, with 15 bases between them. Here the CDR3 reads CASSQDRGGLVDTQYF. The DNA of the CDR3 is TGCGCCAGCAGCCAAGACAGGGGGGGCTTAGTAGATACGCAGTATTTT.

The chain is built from TRBV28 and TRBJ2-5; 9 bases map to TRBD1. Germline V gene sequence: CDR1 MDHEN, CDR2 SYDVKM. The CDR3 has 14 amino acids. Trimming took 2 bases from V and 11 from J; bases not matched to a gene: 9. CDR3 in amino acids: CASSLLPGQGGQYF. CDR3 nucleotide sequence: TGTGCCAGCAGTTTACTTCCGGGACAGGGAGGGCAGTACTTC.

This sequence joins TRBV6-1 and TRBJ2-7, with TRBD1 identical over 9 bases. With V trimmed by 4 bases and J by 6 bases, 10 bases remained unmatched. This CDR3 is 15 amino acids long. The germline V gene has CDR1 MNHNS and CDR2 SASEGT. Here the CDR3 reads CASSVLPGQGSEQYF. CDR3 bases: TGTGCCAGCAGTGTCCTTCCGGGACAGGGATCCGAGCAGTACTTC.

Note on this clonotype: Since no conserved phenylalanine or tryptophan closes the CDR3, a read error is the likely cause. This rearrangement joins TRBV29-1 to TRBJ2-1, with D perhaps matching TRBD1 (6 bases). Judging by the DNA end, TRBJ2-7 fits better; the J call may be wrong. The CDR3 sequence is 14 residues long. Per the germline V gene, CDR1 is SQVTM and CDR2 is ANQGSEA. The CDR3 DNA is TGCAGCGTTGTGCGAGGGGACAACTCCTACGAGCAGTACTCC. As protein: CSVVRGDNSYEQYS.